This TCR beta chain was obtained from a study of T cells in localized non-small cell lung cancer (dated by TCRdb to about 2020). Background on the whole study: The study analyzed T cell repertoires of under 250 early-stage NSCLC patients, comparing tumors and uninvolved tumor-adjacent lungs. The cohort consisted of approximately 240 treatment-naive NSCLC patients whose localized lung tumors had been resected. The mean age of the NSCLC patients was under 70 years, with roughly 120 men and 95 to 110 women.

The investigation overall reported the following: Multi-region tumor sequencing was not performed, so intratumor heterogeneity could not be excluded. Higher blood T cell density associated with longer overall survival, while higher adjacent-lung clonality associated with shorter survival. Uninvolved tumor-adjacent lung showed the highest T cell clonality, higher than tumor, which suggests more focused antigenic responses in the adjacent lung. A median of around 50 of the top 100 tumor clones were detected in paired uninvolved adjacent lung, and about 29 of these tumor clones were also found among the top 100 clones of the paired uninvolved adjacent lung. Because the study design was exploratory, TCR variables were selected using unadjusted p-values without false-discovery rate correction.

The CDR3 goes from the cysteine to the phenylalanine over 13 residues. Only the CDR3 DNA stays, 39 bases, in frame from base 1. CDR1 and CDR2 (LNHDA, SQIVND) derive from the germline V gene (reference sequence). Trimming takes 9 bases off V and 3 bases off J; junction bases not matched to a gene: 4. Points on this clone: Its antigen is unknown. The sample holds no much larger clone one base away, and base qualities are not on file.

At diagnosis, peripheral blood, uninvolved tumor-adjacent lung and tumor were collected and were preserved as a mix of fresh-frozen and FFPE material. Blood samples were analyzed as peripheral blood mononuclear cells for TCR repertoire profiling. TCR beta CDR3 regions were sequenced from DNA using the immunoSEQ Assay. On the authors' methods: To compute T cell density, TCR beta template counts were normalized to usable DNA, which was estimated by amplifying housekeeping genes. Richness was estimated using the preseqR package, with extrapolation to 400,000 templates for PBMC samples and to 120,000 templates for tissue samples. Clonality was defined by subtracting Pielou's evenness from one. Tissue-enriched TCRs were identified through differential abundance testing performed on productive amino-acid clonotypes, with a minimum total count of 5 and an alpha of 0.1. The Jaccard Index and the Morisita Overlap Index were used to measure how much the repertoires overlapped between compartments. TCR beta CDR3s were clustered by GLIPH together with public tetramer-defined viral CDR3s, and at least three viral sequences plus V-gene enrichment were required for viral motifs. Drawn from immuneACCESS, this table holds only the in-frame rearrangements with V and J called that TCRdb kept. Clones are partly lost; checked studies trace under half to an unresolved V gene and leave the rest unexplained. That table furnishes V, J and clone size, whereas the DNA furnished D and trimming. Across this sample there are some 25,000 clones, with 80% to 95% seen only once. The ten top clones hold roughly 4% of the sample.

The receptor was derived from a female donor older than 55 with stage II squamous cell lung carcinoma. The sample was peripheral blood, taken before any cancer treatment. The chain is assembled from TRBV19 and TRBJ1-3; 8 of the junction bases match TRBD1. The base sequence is TGTGCCAGCGAGACAGGGGTTGGAAACACCATATATTTT. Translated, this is CASETGVGNTIYF.